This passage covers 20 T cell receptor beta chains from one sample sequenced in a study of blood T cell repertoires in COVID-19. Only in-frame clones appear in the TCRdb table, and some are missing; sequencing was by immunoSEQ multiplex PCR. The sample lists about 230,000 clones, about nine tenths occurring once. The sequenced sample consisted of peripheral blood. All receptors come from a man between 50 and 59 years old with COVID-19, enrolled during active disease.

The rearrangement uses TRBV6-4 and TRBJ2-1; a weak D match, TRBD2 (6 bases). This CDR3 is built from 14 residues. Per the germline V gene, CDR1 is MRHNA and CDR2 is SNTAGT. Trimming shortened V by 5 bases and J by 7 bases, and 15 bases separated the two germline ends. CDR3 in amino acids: CASSRDLAGNEQFF. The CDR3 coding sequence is TGTGCCAGCAGTCGGGACCTGGCGGGGAATGAGCAGTTCTTC.

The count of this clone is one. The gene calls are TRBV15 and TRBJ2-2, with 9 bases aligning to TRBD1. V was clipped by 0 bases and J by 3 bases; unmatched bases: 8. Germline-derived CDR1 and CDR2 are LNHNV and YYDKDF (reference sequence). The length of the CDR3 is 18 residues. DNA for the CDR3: TGTGCCACCAGCAGAGATTACTTGGGACAGGGTGACACCGGGGAGCTGTTTTTT. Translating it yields CATSRDYLGQGDTGELFF.

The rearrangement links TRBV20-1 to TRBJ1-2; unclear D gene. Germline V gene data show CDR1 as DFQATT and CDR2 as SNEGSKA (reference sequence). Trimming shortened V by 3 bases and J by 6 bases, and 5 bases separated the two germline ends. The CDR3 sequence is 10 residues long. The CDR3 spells CSASHHGYTF. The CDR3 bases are TGCAGTGCTAGTCATCATGGCTACACCTTC.

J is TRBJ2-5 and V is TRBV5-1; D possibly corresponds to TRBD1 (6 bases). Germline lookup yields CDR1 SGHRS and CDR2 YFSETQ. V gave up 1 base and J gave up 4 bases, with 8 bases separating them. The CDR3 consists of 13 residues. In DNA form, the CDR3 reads TGCGCCAGCAGCTTGACAGGGATAGAGACCCAGTACTTC. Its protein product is CASSLTGIETQYF.

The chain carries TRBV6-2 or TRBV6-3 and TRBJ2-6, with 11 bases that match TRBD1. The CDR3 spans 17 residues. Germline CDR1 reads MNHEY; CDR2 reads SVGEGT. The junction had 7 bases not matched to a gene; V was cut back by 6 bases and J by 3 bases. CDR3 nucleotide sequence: TGTGCCAGCAGCAAAGGACAGGGGGCGAGTGGGGCCAACGTCCTGACTTTC. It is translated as CASSKGQGASGANVLTF.

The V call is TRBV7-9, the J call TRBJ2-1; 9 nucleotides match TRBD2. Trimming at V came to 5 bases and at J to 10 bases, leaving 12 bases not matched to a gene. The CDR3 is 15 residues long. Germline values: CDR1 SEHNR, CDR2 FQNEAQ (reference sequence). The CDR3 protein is CASSLRAGGFREQFF. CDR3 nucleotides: TGTGCCAGCAGCCTCCGAGCGGGAGGATTTAGGGAGCAGTTCTTC.

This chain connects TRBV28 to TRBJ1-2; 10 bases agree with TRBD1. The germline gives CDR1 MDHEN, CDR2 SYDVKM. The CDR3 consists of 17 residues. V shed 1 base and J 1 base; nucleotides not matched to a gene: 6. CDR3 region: CASSLSPGQGGNYGYTF. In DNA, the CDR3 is TGTGCCAGCAGTTTATCCCCAGGACAGGGGGGTAACTATGGCTACACCTTC.

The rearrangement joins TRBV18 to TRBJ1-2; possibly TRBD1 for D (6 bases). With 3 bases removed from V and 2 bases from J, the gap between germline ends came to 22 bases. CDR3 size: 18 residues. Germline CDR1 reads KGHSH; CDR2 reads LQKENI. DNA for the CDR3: TGTGCCAGCTCACCGATGCCTAACCTGGACAGTTTCAACTATGGCTACACCTTC. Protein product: CASSPMPNLDSFNYGYTF.

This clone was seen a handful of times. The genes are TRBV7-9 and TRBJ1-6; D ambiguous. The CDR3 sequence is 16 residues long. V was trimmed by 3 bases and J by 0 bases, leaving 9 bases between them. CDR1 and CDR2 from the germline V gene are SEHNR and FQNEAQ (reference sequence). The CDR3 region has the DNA TGTGCCAGCAGCTTCGCAGGTAGCTCCTATAATTCACCCCTCCACTTT. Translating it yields CASSFAGSSYNSPLHF.

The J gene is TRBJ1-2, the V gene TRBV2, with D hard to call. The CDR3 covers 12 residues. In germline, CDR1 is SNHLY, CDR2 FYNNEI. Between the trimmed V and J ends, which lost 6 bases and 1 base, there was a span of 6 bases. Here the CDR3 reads CASSPNNYGYTF. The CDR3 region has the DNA TGTGCCAGCAGCCCCAATAACTATGGCTACACCTTC.

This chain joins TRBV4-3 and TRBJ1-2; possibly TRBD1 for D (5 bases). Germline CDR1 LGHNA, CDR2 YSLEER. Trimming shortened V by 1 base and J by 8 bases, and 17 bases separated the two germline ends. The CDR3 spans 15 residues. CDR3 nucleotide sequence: TGCGCCAGCAGCCAAGTGAGCCAGCGACAGAGGGGCTACACCTTC. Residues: CASSQVSQRQRGYTF.

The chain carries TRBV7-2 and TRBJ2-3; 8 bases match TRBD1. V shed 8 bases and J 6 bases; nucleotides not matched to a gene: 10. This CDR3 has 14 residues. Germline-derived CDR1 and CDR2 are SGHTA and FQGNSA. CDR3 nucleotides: TGTGCCAGCCGCAAGGACAGGGTAGGGGATACGCAGTATTTT. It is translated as CASRKDRVGDTQYF. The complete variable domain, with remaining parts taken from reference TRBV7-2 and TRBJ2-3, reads GAGVSQSPSNKVTEKGKDVELRCDPISGHTALYWYRQSLGQGLEFLIYFQGNSAPDKSGLPSDRFSAERTGGSVSTLTIQRTQQEDSAVYLCASRKDRVGDTQYFGPGTRLTVL.

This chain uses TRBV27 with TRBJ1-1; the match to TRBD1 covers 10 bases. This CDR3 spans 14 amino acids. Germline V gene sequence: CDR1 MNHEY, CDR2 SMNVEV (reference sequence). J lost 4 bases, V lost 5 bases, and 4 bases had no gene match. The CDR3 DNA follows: TGTGCCAGCAGTACCGGGACAGGGGTCACTGAAGCTTTCTTT. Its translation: CASSTGTGVTEAFF.

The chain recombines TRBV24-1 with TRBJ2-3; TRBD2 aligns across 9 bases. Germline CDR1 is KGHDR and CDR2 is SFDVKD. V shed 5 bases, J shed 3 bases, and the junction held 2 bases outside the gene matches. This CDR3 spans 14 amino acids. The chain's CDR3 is CATSGSGSTDTQYF. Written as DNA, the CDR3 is TGTGCCACCAGTGGTAGCGGGAGTACAGATACGCAGTATTTT.

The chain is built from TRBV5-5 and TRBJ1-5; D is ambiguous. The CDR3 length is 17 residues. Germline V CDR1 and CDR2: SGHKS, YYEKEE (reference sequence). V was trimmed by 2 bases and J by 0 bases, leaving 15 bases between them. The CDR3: CASSFSRGLDSNQPQHF. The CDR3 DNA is TGTGCCAGCAGCTTTAGCAGAGGGCTAGATAGCAATCAGCCCCAGCATTTT.

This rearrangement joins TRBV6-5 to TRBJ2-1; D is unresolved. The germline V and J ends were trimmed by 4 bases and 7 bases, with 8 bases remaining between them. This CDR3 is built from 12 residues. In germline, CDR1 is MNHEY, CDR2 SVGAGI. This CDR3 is CASSLSGNEQFF. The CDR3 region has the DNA TGTGCCAGCAGTTTATCCGGGAATGAGCAGTTCTTC.

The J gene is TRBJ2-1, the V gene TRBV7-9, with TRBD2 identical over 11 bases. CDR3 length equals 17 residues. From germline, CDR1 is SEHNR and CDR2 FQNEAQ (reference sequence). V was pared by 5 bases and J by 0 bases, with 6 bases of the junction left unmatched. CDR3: CASSLSGLAASYNEQFF. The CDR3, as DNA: TGTGCCAGCAGCCTCTCGGGACTAGCGGCCTCCTACAATGAGCAGTTCTTC.

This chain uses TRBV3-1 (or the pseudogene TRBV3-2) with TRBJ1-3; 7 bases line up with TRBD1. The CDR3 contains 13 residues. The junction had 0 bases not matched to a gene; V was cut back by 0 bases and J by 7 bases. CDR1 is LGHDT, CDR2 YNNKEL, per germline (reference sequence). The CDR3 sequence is CASSQEQGNTIYF. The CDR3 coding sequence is TGTGCCAGCAGCCAAGAACAGGGGAACACCATATATTTT.

DNA of the CDR3: TGCGCCAGCAGCCCCAGCGGGGGGGGAACAGATACGCAGTATTTT. Translation: CASSPSGGGTDTQYF. This sequence joins TRBV5-1 and TRBJ2-3; 10 positions match TRBD2. J gave up 3 bases and V 4 bases, and 5 bases lay outside the gene matches. Germline CDR1 is SGHRS and CDR2 is YFSETQ. The CDR3 contains 15 residues. The full variable domain, with the rest looked up from reference TRBV5-1 and TRBJ2-3, is KAGVTQTPRYLIKTRGQQVTLSCSPISGHRSVSWYQQTPGQGLQFLFEYFSETQRNKGNFPGRFSGRQFSNSRSEMNVSTLELGDSALYLCASSPSGGGTDTQYFGPGTRLTVL.

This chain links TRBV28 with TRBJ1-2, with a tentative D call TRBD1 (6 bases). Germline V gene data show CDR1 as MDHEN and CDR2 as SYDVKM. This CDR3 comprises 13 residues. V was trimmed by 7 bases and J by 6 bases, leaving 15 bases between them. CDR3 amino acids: CASTLGGENGYTF. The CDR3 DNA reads TGTGCCAGCACCCTAGGGGGGGAGAATGGCTACACCTTC.